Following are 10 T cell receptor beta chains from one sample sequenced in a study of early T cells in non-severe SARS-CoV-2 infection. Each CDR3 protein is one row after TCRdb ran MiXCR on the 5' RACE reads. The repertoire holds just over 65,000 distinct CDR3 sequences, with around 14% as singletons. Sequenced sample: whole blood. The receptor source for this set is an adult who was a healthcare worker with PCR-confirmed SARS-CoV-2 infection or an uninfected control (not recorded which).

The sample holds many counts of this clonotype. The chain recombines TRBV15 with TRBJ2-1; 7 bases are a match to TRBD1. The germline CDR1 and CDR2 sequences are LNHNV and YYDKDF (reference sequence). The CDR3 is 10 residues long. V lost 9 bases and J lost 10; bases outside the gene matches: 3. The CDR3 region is CATGTEEQFF. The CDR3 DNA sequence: TGTGCCACTGGGACAGAAGAGCAGTTCTTC.

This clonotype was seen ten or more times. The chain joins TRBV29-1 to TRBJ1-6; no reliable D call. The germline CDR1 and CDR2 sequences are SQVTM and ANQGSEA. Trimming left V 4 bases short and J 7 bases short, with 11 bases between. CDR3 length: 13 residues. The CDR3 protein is CSVGESGNSPLHF. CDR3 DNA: TGCAGCGTTGGGGAGTCAGGCAATTCACCCCTCCACTTT.

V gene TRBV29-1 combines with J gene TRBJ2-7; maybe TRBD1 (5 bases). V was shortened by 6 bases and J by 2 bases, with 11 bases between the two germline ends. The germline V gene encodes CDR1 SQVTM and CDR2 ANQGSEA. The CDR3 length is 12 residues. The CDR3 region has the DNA TGCAGCGTCCTGGACAAGCCCTACGAGCAGTACTTC. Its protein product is CSVLDKPYEQYF.

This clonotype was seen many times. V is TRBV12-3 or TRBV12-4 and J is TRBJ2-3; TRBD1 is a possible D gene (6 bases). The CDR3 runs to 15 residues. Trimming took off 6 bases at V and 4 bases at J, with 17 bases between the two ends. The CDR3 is CASSPTGFRADTQYF. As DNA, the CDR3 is TGTGCCAGCAGCCCTACAGGGTTTAGAGCAGATACGCAGTATTTT.

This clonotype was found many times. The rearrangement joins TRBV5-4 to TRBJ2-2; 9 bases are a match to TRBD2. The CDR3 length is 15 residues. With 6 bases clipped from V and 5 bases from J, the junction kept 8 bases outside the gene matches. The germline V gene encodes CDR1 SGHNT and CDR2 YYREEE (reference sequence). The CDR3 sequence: CASNKAGGPTGELFF. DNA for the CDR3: TGTGCCAGCAACAAGGCGGGAGGGCCTACCGGGGAGCTGTTTTTT.

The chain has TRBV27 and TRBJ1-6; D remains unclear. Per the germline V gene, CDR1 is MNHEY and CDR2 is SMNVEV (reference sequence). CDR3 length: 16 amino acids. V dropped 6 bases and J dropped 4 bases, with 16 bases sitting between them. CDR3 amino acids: CASSPQDGLYNSPLHF. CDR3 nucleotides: TGTGCCAGCAGCCCGCAGGACGGGCTATATAATTCACCCCTCCACTTT.

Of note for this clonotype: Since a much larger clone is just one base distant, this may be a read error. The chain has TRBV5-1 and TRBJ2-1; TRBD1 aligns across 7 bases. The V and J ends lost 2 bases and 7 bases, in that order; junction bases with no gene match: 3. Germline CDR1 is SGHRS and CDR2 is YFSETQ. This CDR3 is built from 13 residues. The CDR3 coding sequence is TGCGCCAGCAGCTTTGGACAGGCGAATGAGCAGTTCTTC. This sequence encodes CASSFGQANEQFF.

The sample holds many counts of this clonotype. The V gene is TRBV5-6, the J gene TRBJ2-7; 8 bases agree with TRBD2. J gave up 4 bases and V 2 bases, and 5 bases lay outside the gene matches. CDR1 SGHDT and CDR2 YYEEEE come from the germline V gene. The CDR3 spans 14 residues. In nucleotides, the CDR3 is TGTGCCAGCAGCTTTTCCGCGGGGGGTTACGAGCAGTACTTC. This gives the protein CASSFSAGGYEQYF.

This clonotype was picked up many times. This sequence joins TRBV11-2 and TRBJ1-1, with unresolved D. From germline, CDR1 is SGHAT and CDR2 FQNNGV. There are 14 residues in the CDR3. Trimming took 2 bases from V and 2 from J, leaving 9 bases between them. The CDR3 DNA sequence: TGTGCCAGCAGCTTATCGGACCTTAACACTGAAGCTTTCTTT. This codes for CASSLSDLNTEAFF.

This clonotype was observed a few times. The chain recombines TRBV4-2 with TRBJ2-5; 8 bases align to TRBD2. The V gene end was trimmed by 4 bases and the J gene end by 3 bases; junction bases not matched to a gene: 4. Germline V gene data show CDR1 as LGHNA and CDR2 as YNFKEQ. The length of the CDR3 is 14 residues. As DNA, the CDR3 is TGTGCCAGCAGCCTGGGACTAGAGAAAGAGACCCAGTACTTC. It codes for CASSLGLEKETQYF.